Listed below are T cell receptor beta chains from one sample, sequenced in a study of T-cell reconstitution after alpha-beta-depleted transplantation in children. MiXCR, run by TCRdb on the PCR reads, gives a single entry per CDR3 protein. In the table there are about 8,400 distinct CDR3 sequences, approximately 15% of which are singletons. The sequenced sample was PBMCs, mostly from graft donor cells, obtained 60 days after TCRalphabeta/CD19-depleted stem cell transplant. Receptors originate from a girl under three years old who had a stem cell transplant for combined immunodeficiency, so the T cells may come from the graft donor. CDR3s include the opening cysteine and the closing phenylalanine or tryptophan. Fields, in order: J gene, clone size, D gene, V gene, CDR3 length, CDR3 protein, CDR3 DNA. A D gene is named only where the DNA matches it firmly. Expanded clones are given a class, and other clones once, few, many or no size at all.

>TRBJ1-2|NA|TRBD1|TRBV28|13
CASRDYRGYGYTF
TGTGCCAGCAGGGATTACAGGGGGTATGGCTACACCTTC
>TRBJ2-3|few|TRBD2|TRBV2|14
CASSVGLATDTQYF
TGTGCCAGCAGTGTGGGACTAGCAACAGATACGCAGTATTTT
>TRBJ2-7|NA|TRBD1|TRBV7-9|14
CASSLTDRGGEQYF
TGTGCCAGCAGCTTAACTGACAGGGGCGGCGAGCAGTACTTC
>TRBJ2-7|NA|NA|TRBV6-2/TRBV6-3|11
CASVQGYEQYF
TGTGCCAGTGTCCAGGGCTACGAGCAGTACTTC
>TRBJ2-7|many|TRBD1|TRBV4-3|14
CASSRDRGRNEQYF
TGCGCCAGCAGCCGAGACAGGGGGAGGAACGAGCAGTACTTC
>TRBJ2-3|NA|TRBD2|TRBV12-3/TRBV12-4|14
CASRGLAGTDTQYF
TGTGCCAGCAGAGGACTAGCGGGCACAGATACGCAGTATTTT
>TRBJ2-5|few|TRBD2|TRBV19|16
CASSTRTSGREETQYF
TGTGCCAGTAGTACTCGGACTAGCGGGAGAGAAGAGACCCAGTACTTC
>TRBJ2-1|many|TRBD2|TRBV27|16
CASSLAGGPSYNEQFF
TGTGCCAGCAGTTTAGCGGGAGGACCCTCCTACAATGAGCAGTTCTTC
>TRBJ2-5|many|NA|TRBV29-1|16
CSVAWFGGSLGETQYF
TGCAGCGTCGCCTGGTTTGGCGGCTCCCTAGGAGAGACCCAGTACTTC
>TRBJ2-1|once|TRBD2|TRBV4-2|20
CASSQENRPRRGSSYNEQFF
TGTGCCAGCAGCCAGGAAAACCGGCCGCGGCGGGGGAGCTCCTACAATGAGCAGTTCTTC
>TRBJ2-1|many|TRBD1|TRBV7-8|13
CASSLGQVNEQFF
TGTGCCAGCAGCTTGGGACAGGTAAATGAGCAGTTCTTC
>TRBJ2-2|many|NA|TRBV7-9|11
CASGVTGELFF
TGTGCCAGCGGGGTGACCGGGGAGCTGTTTTTT
>TRBJ2-3|NA|NA|TRBV5-1|14
CASSRIQTTHTQYF
TGCGCCAGCAGCCGTATTCAGACGACACATACGCAGTATTTT
>TRBJ2-6|few|NA|TRBV5-6|13
CASSFSGANVLTF
TGTGCCAGCAGCTTTTCTGGGGCCAACGTCCTGACTTTC
>TRBJ2-5|NA|TRBD1|TRBV7-2|13
CAQGQGGWETQYF
TGTGCCCAAGGACAGGGTGGGTGGGAGACCCAGTACTTC
>TRBJ2-7|NA|TRBD1|TRBV18|17
CASSPPRPGQHPGEQYF
TGTGCCAGCTCACCACCCAGGCCGGGACAGCACCCTGGAGAGCAGTACTTC
>TRBJ2-7|many|NA|TRBV4-3|14
CASSQDVQSYEQYF
TGCGCCAGCAGCCAAGATGTACAGAGCTACGAGCAGTACTTC
>TRBJ1-4|NA|TRBD1|TRBV20-1|13
CSAPGTGLEKLFF
TGCAGTGCTCCCGGGACAGGGCTGGAAAAACTGTTTTTT
>TRBJ2-7|NA|NA|TRBV28|15
CASSPAGGGSYEQYF
TGTGCCAGCAGCCCCGCAGGGGGGGGCTCCTACGAGCAGTACTTC
>TRBJ2-3|NA|TRBD2|TRBV7-2|18
CASSTGLAGGRVVDTQYF
TGTGCCAGCAGCACGGGACTAGCGGGAGGGCGAGTTGTAGATACGCAGTATTTT
>TRBJ2-7|NA|NA|TRBV12-3/TRBV12-4|13
CASSFFRVDEQYF
TGTGCCAGCAGTTTTTTTCGGGTCGACGAGCAGTACTTC
>TRBJ2-1|few|TRBD2|TRBV7-3|15
CASSLGLAGNNEQFF
TGTGCCAGCAGCTTGGGACTAGCGGGGAACAATGAGCAGTTCTTC
>TRBJ2-1|many|TRBD2|TRBV20-1|14
CSAQRGLVQNEQFF
TGCAGTGCTCAACGGGGACTAGTGCAGAATGAGCAGTTCTTC
>TRBJ2-7|NA|NA|TRBV6-6|16
CASSYSLTGVKYEQYF
TGTGCCAGCAGTTACTCCCTTACGGGAGTGAAATACGAGCAGTACTTC
>TRBJ2-1|many|TRBD2|TRBV4-3|16
CASSQGPSGLYNEQFF
TGCGCCAGCAGCCAAGGTCCTAGCGGCCTTTACAATGAGCAGTTCTTC
>TRBJ2-7|many|NA|TRBV20-1|12
CSARGDTYEQYF
TGCAGTGCTAGGGGGGACACCTACGAGCAGTACTTC
>TRBJ2-1|many|TRBD2|TRBV4-2|17
CASSQDVGLAGYNEQFF
TGTGCCAGCAGCCAAGATGTGGGGCTAGCGGGCTACAATGAGCAGTTCTTC
>TRBJ2-1|many|TRBD2|TRBV6-2/TRBV6-3|15
CASSSRTSGDNEQFF
TGTGCCAGCAGTTCCCGGACTAGCGGGGACAATGAGCAGTTCTTC
>TRBJ1-2|many|NA|TRBV29-1|14
CSVVTAPNNYGYTF
TGCAGCGTTGTGACAGCACCGAATAACTATGGCTACACCTTC
>TRBJ2-2|few|NA|TRBV5-4|14
CASSLGLNTGELFF
TGTGCCAGCAGCTTGGGACTGAACACCGGGGAGCTGTTTTTT